This TCR beta chain was profiled in a study of CD8+ T cells in alopecia areata (dated by TCRdb to 2016 to 2019). Background on the whole study: The treated patients took part in an open-label pilot trial in which moderate-to-severe alopecia areata was treated with oral tofacitinib at 5 to 10 mg twice daily. Tofacitinib was administered for 6 to 18 months, and 6 months of follow-up off drug were then conducted to assess delayed response and recurrence. The SALT score, which quantifies the percentage of affected scalp surface area, was used to measure disease severity in treated patients. High-throughput TCRbeta sequencing was used to examine T cell clonal expansion in alopecia areata in both the C3H/HeJ mouse model and human patients. Scalp tissue and sorted CD4+ and CD8+ peripheral blood T cells from patchy and totalis/universalis alopecia areata patients and from healthy controls were covered by human TCRbeta sequencing. Patients on tofacitinib were biopsied at baseline and after 4 and 24 weeks of treatment, and several of the patients also had a later scalp biopsy. Scalp clonality was compared among normal scalp (n=4), patchy alopecia areata scalp (n=8), and alopecia totalis/universalis scalp (n=8). RNA came from the PAXgene miRNA kit for fixed scalp, the miRNeasy kit for PBMCs, and the RNeasy kit for mouse skin. Amplification of TCRbeta CDR3 regions was done by immunoSEQ multiplex PCR using 35 Vbeta forward primers and 13 Jbeta reverse primers.

Remarks on this clone: There is no known antigen for this receptor. No much larger clonotype is one base removed from it; base qualities were not supplied.

The investigation overall reported the following: Many expanded lesional clones persisted in scalp and blood during tofacitinib treatment, which may partly explain relapse after stopping treatment. Higher clonality and more expanded CD8+ clones were observed in lesional scalp than in normal scalp, particularly in alopecia totalis/universalis, a finding suggestive of antigenic drive. Because the treated cohort was small and had only one nonresponder, larger studies are needed to examine links between baseline CD8+ expansion and response. Shared TCR sequences between patients were less evident than in mice, which may be partly attributable to HLA diversity in the patient population. Scalp clonality and the number of expanded CD8+ clones among the top 100 scalp clones were significantly decreased by tofacitinib. Unlike mouse skin, where gammadelta T cells dominate, normal human skin contains resident alphabeta T cells that get sequenced too, which complicates analysis of the scalp TCR repertoire.

This sample's time point label indicates: 4 weeks on oral tofacitinib. The sample's treatment or condition label, decoded: oral pan-JAK inhibitor, 5-10 mg twice daily. Lesional scalp punch biopsies and peripheral blood were collected from alopecia areata patients. PBMCs were isolated by density centrifugation and stained for CD3, CD4 and CD8, and CD4+ and CD8+ T cells were sorted on a FACSAria. Library preparation employed the immunoSEQ multiplex PCR assay. RNA was extracted from all samples and reverse transcribed into cDNA as template for TCR sequencing. First-strand cDNA was synthesized with SuperScript III using a 2:1 mix of oligo-dT and random hexamers. A synthetic immune receptor repertoire was used to measure amplification bias, and any remaining bias was corrected computationally. The study's own analysis went as follows. Raw reads were preprocessed to remove errors, and CDR3 was defined according to IMGT conventions as the region from the conserved cysteine to phenylalanine. Clonality was calculated as 1 minus Shannon entropy normalized by log2 of the number of productive unique TCRs. Whether scalp clones were CD4 or CD8 was inferred by matching scalp TCRbeta sequences against CD4 and CD8 repertoires sorted from blood. The immuneACCESS repertoire file appears here via TCRdb, limited to in-frame rearrangements. These files lack a portion of the clones; in checked studies, under half of the deficit traces to unresolved V genes, and the cause of the others is not known. For V, J and clone size, that table is used; D and trimming come from the DNA. The sample contains over 95,000 clones, about 64% of them found a single time. The top ten constitute roughly a sixth of the sample.

CDR1 and CDR2 are read off the germline V gene as WSHSY and SAAADI. V drops 3 bases and J drops 4 bases, leaving 7 bases in between. Taken from cysteine to phenylalanine, the CDR3 has 12 residues. Of the read, only the CDR3 DNA is kept; its 36 bases are in frame from base 1. Specimen: CD8+ T cells sorted from blood, collected at week 4, from a patient treated with tofacitinib. The V and J segments used are TRBV10-2 and TRBJ2-7; the D gene remains uncertain. The receptor's source is a human donor with alopecia areata. This receptor has the CDR3 CASSDSLYEQYF. The DNA sequence reads TGCGCCAGCAGTGATAGCCTATACGAGCAGTACTTC.